The 13 T cell receptor beta chains given below trace back to one sample, sequenced in a study of shared T cell receptors in the human thymus (TCRdb year 2021). Receptor amplification or capture employed the immunoSEQ multiplex PCR assay. Held by TCRdb, this immuneACCESS table contains in-frame sequences only and omits some clones. Under half of the omission traces to an unresolved V gene where checked; the cause of the rest is unknown. Recorded for this sample are roughly 560,000 clones; about 84% of them occurred a single time. Roughly 0.013% of the sample is in the top ten clones. Separately, the same data were catalogued under a study of human thymus T cells.

The sequencing sample was made of thymocytes. The source of these receptors is a boy younger than two with a congenital heart defect. Donor details come from another sample of the same person, matched by shared clones.

The chain recombines TRBV13 with TRBJ2-7, with TRBD2 identical over 7 bases. Per germline, CDR1 PRHDT and CDR2 FYEKMQ (reference sequence). With 8 bases clipped from V and 5 bases from J, the junction kept 15 bases outside the gene matches. This CDR3 region has 15 residues. The DNA of the CDR3 is TGTGCCAGCGGGCGCGGGAGTACGATGGGGGACGAGCAGTACTTC. It is translated as CASGRGSTMGDEQYF.

J is TRBJ2-3 and V is TRBV4-1; TRBD2 matches 11 bases. Germline V gives CDR1 MGHRA, CDR2 YSYEKL. J gave up 3 bases and V 5 bases, and 13 bases lay outside the gene matches. This CDR3 is 18 amino acids long. The CDR3 is CASSMVAGGPVWTDTQYF. CDR3 DNA sequence: TGCGCCAGCAGCATGGTAGCGGGAGGGCCGGTATGGACAGATACGCAGTATTTT.

At least ten counts were recorded for this clone. The rearrangement uses TRBV19 and TRBJ1-3, with 8 bases aligning to TRBD1. After removal of 10 bases from V and 0 bases from J, the junction contained 8 bases not matched to a gene. The CDR3 totals 15 residues. In germline, CDR1 is LNHDA, CDR2 SQIVND (reference sequence). This CDR3 is CATSDRAFSGNTIYF. CDR3 nucleotides: TGTGCCACCTCGGACAGGGCATTCTCTGGAAACACCATATATTTT. Complete variable domain (other parts from reference TRBV19 and TRBJ1-3): DGGITQSPKYLFRKEGQNVTLSCEQNLNHDAMYWYRQDPGQGLRLIYYSQIVNDFQKGDIAEGYSVSREKKESFPLTVTSAQKNPTAFYLCATSDRAFSGNTIYFGEGSWLTVV.

This chain uses TRBV27 with TRBJ2-7; TRBD2 might be the D (6 bases). Trimming shortened V by 5 bases and J by 3 bases, and 17 bases separated the two germline ends. This CDR3 contains 15 residues. CDR1 MNHEY and CDR2 SMNVEV come from the germline V gene (reference sequence). CDR3 in DNA: TGTGCCAGCAGTGGGGGGATCATGGGCAGCTACGAGCAGTACTTC. Protein product: CASSGGIMGSYEQYF.

The chain recombines TRBV5-4 with TRBJ2-1, with D unresolved. Germline V lookup: CDR1 SGHNT, CDR2 YYREEE (reference sequence). V dropped 8 bases and J dropped 7 bases, with 19 bases sitting between them. The CDR3 extends over 14 amino acids. Here the CDR3 DNA reads TGTGCCAGTCCCTGGGCGCACCACCTTAATGAGCAGTTCTTC. As protein: CASPWAHHLNEQFF.

The gene calls are TRBV5-6 and TRBJ1-4; possible D gene TRBD1, 5 bases. V lost 1 base and J 3 bases, leaving 10 bases between the germline ends. Germline assignment: CDR1 SGHDT and CDR2 YYEEEE. The CDR3 is 15 residues long. DNA of the CDR3: TGTGCCAGCAGCTTGATGGACATGGCTAATGAAAAACTGTTTTTT. It codes for CASSLMDMANEKLFF. Full variable domain (rest looked up from reference TRBV5-6 and TRBJ1-4): DAGVTQSPTHLIKTRGQQVTLRCSPKSGHDTVSWYQQALGQGPQFIFQYYEEEERQRGNFPDRFSGHQFPNYSSELNVNALLLGDSALYLCASSLMDMANEKLFFGSGTQLSVL.

In its sample, this clone was seen a few times. This chain connects TRBV11-2 to TRBJ2-7, with D possibly TRBD2 on 7 matching bases. The germline CDR1 and CDR2 sequences are SGHAT and FQNNGV. The ends were cut back, 0 bases at V and 0 bases at J, with 15 bases in the middle. CDR3 size: 17 residues. The CDR3 loop reads CASSLDRAGQGSYEQYF. The DNA for the CDR3 is TGTGCCAGCAGCTTAGATCGAGCGGGACAAGGCTCCTACGAGCAGTACTTC. Full variable domain (rest looked up from reference TRBV11-2 and TRBJ2-7): EAGVAQSPRYKIIEKRQSVAFWCNPISGHATLYWYQQILGQGPKLLIQFQNNGVVDDSQLPKDRFSAERLKGVDSTLKIQPAKLEDSAVYLCASSLDRAGQGSYEQYFGPGTRLTVT.

This chain uses TRBV27 with TRBJ2-2, with 10 bases fitting TRBD2. The V gene's germline CDR1 is MNHEY and CDR2 SMNVEV (reference sequence). This CDR3 has 16 amino acids. The J segment lost 2 bases and the V segment lost 7 bases, leaving 7 bases of the junction unmatched. The CDR3: CASIGAGGSNTGELFF. The CDR3 DNA follows: TGTGCCAGCATCGGAGCGGGAGGGAGTAACACCGGGGAGCTGTTTTTT.

The chain is built from TRBV20-1 and TRBJ1-2, with D hard to call. The CDR3 is 11 residues long. Germline CDR1 is DFQATT and CDR2 is SNEGSKA (reference sequence). Trimming removed 4 bases at V and 5 bases at J, with 8 bases between. The CDR3 DNA is TGCAGTGCTATGCACCTATATGGCTACACCTTC. Its translation: CSAMHLYGYTF.

V and J are TRBV6-5 and TRBJ1-4, with 7 bases lining up with TRBD1. The CDR3 is 15 residues long. The V segment lost 7 bases and the J segment 5 bases; nucleotides outside the gene matches: 10. Germline V gives CDR1 MNHEY, CDR2 SVGAGI. The CDR3 protein is CASTSTGATNEKLFF. The CDR3 DNA sequence: TGTGCCAGCACATCAACAGGGGCTACCAATGAAAAACTGTTTTTT.

The rearrangement uses TRBV4-1 and TRBJ2-7, with a possible D match to TRBD2 (5 bases). The germline CDR1 and CDR2 sequences are MGHRA and YSYEKL. The ends were cut back, 0 bases at V and 2 bases at J, with 14 bases in the middle. This CDR3 region has 16 residues. The CDR3 DNA is TGCGCCAGCAGCCAAGAAGCGGCTAGGGTTACCTACGAGCAGTACTTC. Its translation is CASSQEAARVTYEQYF.

The V gene is TRBV28, the J gene TRBJ2-7, with 12 bases matching TRBD1. CDR1 MDHEN and CDR2 SYDVKM come from the germline V gene. This CDR3 is 18 amino acids long. J was trimmed by 3 bases and V by 5 bases; bases with no gene match: 14. CDR3 DNA sequence: TGTGCCAGCAGTCCCACCCGGGACAGGGGGCTATACTTCTACGAGCAGTACTTC. This encodes CASSPTRDRGLYFYEQYF.

J is TRBJ2-3 and V is TRBV2; D ambiguous. This CDR3 is 15 amino acids long. Trimming cost V 6 bases and J 0 bases, with 13 bases left between them. Germline V CDR1 and CDR2: SNHLY, FYNNEI. In DNA, the CDR3 is TGTGCCAGCAGAGACGACGGGTCTAGCACAGATACGCAGTATTTT. It is translated as CASRDDGSSTDTQYF. The full variable domain, in which reference TRBV2 and TRBJ2-3 provide the parts outside the CDR3, is EPEVTQTPSHQVTQMGQEVILRCVPISNHLYFYWYRQILGQKVEFLVSFYNNEISEKSEIFDDQFSVERPDGSNFTLKIRSTKLEDSAMYFCASRDDGSSTDTQYFGPGTRLTVL.